Below are 25 T cell receptor beta chains sequenced from a single sample in a study of blood T cell repertoires in COVID-19 (dated by TCRdb to the early 2020s). Library creation used the immunoSEQ multiplex PCR assay. TCRdb re-hosts the immuneACCESS table, in-frame sequences only. Its copies lack some clones; in the studies checked, an unresolved V gene accounts for under half of them, and the cause for the rest is not known. This sample is represented by some 260,000 clones; around 88% of them were singletons. Of the sample, 6.3% falls within the top ten clones. Material: peripheral blood. These receptors were taken from a young woman with COVID-19, enrolled during active disease.

The chain uses TRBV12-5 and TRBJ2-1, with TRBD2 matching over 10 bases. CDR1 and CDR2 from the germline V gene are LGHNT and FRNRAP. After removal of 2 bases from V and 2 bases from J, the junction contained 3 bases not matched to a gene. The CDR3 sequence is 16 residues long. CDR3 residues: CASGLRSGGPYNEQFF. DNA for the CDR3: TGTGCTAGTGGTTTGCGTAGCGGGGGGCCCTACAATGAGCAGTTCTTC.

The V gene is TRBV6-6, the J gene TRBJ1-5; D is perhaps TRBD1 (6 bases). This CDR3 is 13 amino acids long. From germline, CDR1 is MNHNY and CDR2 SVGAGI (reference sequence). The V end was cut by 7 bases, the J end by 9 bases, with 16 bases between. The CDR3 sequence: CASNTGTQPPQHF. CDR3 coding DNA: TGTGCCAGCAACACCGGGACACAGCCGCCCCAGCATTTT.

The chain links TRBV10-3 to TRBJ1-6; D gene ambiguous. CDR1 and CDR2 from the germline V gene are ENHRY and SYGVKD. The CDR3 length is 13 residues. V was cut by 7 bases and J by 1 base, with 5 bases left in between. The CDR3 is CAITGSYNSPLHF. In DNA form, the CDR3 reads TGTGCCATCACGGGTTCCTATAATTCACCCCTCCACTTT.

This clone was found a few times. The chain uses TRBV6-5 and TRBJ1-3, with a possible D match to TRBD1 (5 bases). The V gene's germline CDR1 is MNHEY and CDR2 SVGAGI. The CDR3 is 15 residues long. V was pared by 5 bases and J by 6 bases, with 17 bases between. CDR3 bases: TGTGCCAGCAGTCCCCGCCGGGGGGTAGTAAACACCATATATTTT. It encodes CASSPRRGVVNTIYF.

The genes are TRBV5-1 and TRBJ1-2; D is undetermined. CDR1 SGHRS and CDR2 YFSETQ come from the germline V gene. This CDR3 region has 14 residues. Deletions cut 4 bases from V and 12 bases from J, with 22 bases between. The CDR3 here is CASSLERESPHDTF. CDR3 DNA: TGCGCCAGCAGCCTGGAGAGGGAGAGTCCCCACGACACCTTC. Full variable domain (rest looked up from reference TRBV5-1 and TRBJ1-2): KAGVTQTPRYLIKTRGQQVTLSCSPISGHRSVSWYQQTPGQGLQFLFEYFSETQRNKGNFPGRFSGRQFSNSRSEMNVSTLELGDSALYLCASSLERESPHDTFGSGTRLTVV.

A few counts support this clone. The rearrangement joins TRBV28 to TRBJ1-5; weak D call: TRBD1 (6 bases). The length of the CDR3 is 21 residues. Trimming stripped 2 bases from V and 3 bases from J, with 29 bases between. From germline, CDR1 is MDHEN and CDR2 SYDVKM. The CDR3 DNA follows: TGTGCCAGCAGTTTAGTAGTCGATGTTGGCAGACAGGCGGAAGACAATCAGCCCCAGCATTTT. This sequence encodes CASSLVVDVGRQAEDNQPQHF.

The rearrangement joins TRBV21-1 to TRBJ2-2; TRBD1 is taken as the D call from the table, unchecked against the DNA. TRBV21-1 is noted as a pseudogene. The CDR3 runs 14 residues. This CDR3 is CASQGVGNTGELFF. The DNA for the CDR3 is TGTGCCAGCCAGGGTGTGGGGAACACCGGGGAGCTGTTTTTT.

V and J are TRBV28 and TRBJ2-4; the D is unclear. The V gene's germline CDR1 is MDHEN and CDR2 SYDVKM. The length of the CDR3 is 15 residues. The V end lost 3 bases, the J end lost 1 base, and 10 bases lay between the germline ends. CDR3 protein: CASSFVESAKNIQYF. The CDR3 DNA follows: TGTGCCAGCAGTTTTGTGGAGTCGGCCAAAAACATTCAGTACTTC.

The chain has TRBV30 and TRBJ2-3, with a weak D call TRBD2 (6 bases). The CDR3 contains 12 residues. Per the germline V gene, CDR1 is GTSNPN and CDR2 is SVGIG (reference sequence). Trimming removed 4 bases at V and 7 bases at J, with 12 bases between. CDR3 region: CAWTPRGNTQYF. In DNA form, the CDR3 reads TGTGCCTGGACCCCACGGGGGAATACGCAGTATTTT.

V usage is TRBV7-2 and J usage is TRBJ1-6; D is undetermined. Between the trimmed V and J ends, which lost 5 bases and 3 bases, there was a span of 14 bases. Germline CDR1 and CDR2: SGHTA and FQGNSA. This CDR3 spans 16 amino acids. The chain's CDR3 is CASSPSRSSYNSPLHF. In DNA form, the CDR3 reads TGTGCCAGCAGCCCCAGCCGGAGCAGCTATAATTCACCCCTCCACTTT. Drawing the rest from reference TRBV7-2 and TRBJ1-6, the complete variable domain is GAGVSQSPSNKVTEKGKDVELRCDPISGHTALYWYRQSLGQGLEFLIYFQGNSAPDKSGLPSDRFSAERTGGSVSTLTIQRTQQEDSAVYLCASSPSRSSYNSPLHFGNGTRLTVT.

The chain couples TRBV24-1 to TRBJ1-3, with 9 nucleotides matching TRBD1. This CDR3 is built from 17 residues. J gave up 1 base and V 5 bases, and 8 bases lay outside the gene matches. CDR1 and CDR2 from the germline V gene are KGHDR and SFDVKD. The CDR3 DNA reads TGTGCCACCAGTGGGCCGGGACAGGGAAGGTCTGGAAACACCATATATTTT. Its protein product is CATSGPGQGRSGNTIYF.

This clone was counted a single time. The J gene is TRBJ2-7, the V gene TRBV24-1; TRBD1 agrees at 7 bases. The germline V gene has CDR1 KGHDR and CDR2 SFDVKD. This CDR3 has 18 residues. V lost 3 bases to trimming and J lost 2 bases; unmatched junction nucleotides: 15. The CDR3 loop reads CATSDGQDRYQPTYEQYF. The CDR3 nucleotides read TGTGCCACCAGTGATGGACAGGACCGATACCAGCCAACCTACGAGCAGTACTTC.

The chain joins TRBV5-5 to TRBJ2-6; unclear D gene. The CDR3 spans 16 residues. Germline values: CDR1 SGHKS, CDR2 YYEKEE (reference sequence). V was pared by 4 bases and J by 0 bases, with 11 bases between. The CDR3 loop is CASSGRPASGANVLTF. DNA of the CDR3: TGTGCCAGCAGCGGCAGGCCCGCCTCTGGGGCCAACGTCCTGACTTTC.

Comment on this clone: This same CDR3 is encoded by further DNA sequences in the sample. The gene calls are TRBV5-1 and TRBJ2-1, with D unclear. The germline V gene has CDR1 SGHRS and CDR2 YFSETQ. CDR3 size: 14 residues. V gave up 0 bases and J gave up 4 bases, with 8 bases separating them. The CDR3 is CASSLGPTYNEQFF. CDR3 DNA: TGCGCCAGCAGCTTGGGACCGACTTACAATGAGCAGTTCTTC.

This clone was observed a single time. The chain links TRBV29-1 to TRBJ1-2; a weak D match, TRBD1 (5 bases). Looked up from germline, CDR1 is SQVTM and CDR2 is ANQGSEA. This CDR3 has 13 amino acids. Trimming shortened V by 4 bases and J by 5 bases, and 14 bases separated the two germline ends. CDR3 protein: CSVARQGVYGYTF. In DNA, the CDR3 is TGCAGCGTTGCGAGGCAGGGCGTTTATGGCTACACCTTC.

The V call is TRBV7-2, the J call TRBJ2-5; TRBD2 might be the D (6 bases). The CDR3 is 15 residues long. V lost 5 bases and J lost 4, with 17 bases in between. CDR1 and CDR2 from the germline V gene are SGHTA and FQGNSA. This CDR3 is CASSQIAAYGETQYF. The DNA of the CDR3 is TGTGCCAGCAGCCAGATAGCGGCGTACGGAGAGACCCAGTACTTC. The variable domain in full, with the rest retrieved from reference TRBV7-2 and TRBJ2-5, is GAGVSQSPSNKVTEKGKDVELRCDPISGHTALYWYRQSLGQGLEFLIYFQGNSAPDKSGLPSDRFSAERTGGSVSTLTIQRTQQEDSAVYLCASSQIAAYGETQYFGPGTRLLVL.

This chain links TRBV18 with TRBJ1-2; D remains ambiguous. V lost 3 bases and J lost 6, with 8 bases in between. This CDR3 region has 12 residues. CDR1 KGHSH and CDR2 LQKENI come from the germline V gene. CDR3 region: CASSPPTNGYTF. The CDR3 DNA follows: TGTGCCAGCTCACCGCCGACTAATGGCTACACCTTC.

The chain is built from TRBV2 and TRBJ1-4; a possible D gene is TRBD1 (6 bases). The V end was cut by 6 bases, the J end by 5 bases, with 13 bases between. The length of the CDR3 is 14 residues. CDR1 is SNHLY, CDR2 FYNNEI, per germline. The CDR3 DNA reads as TGTGCCAGCAGCCAACAGGGATCCAATGAAAAACTGTTTTTT. This encodes CASSQQGSNEKLFF.

The CDR3 reads CASSLSGIYNEQFF. CDR3 coding DNA: TGCGCCAGCAGCTTGAGCGGGATCTACAATGAGCAGTTCTTC. V and J are TRBV5-1 and TRBJ2-1; 7 nucleotides line up with TRBD2. There are 14 residues in the CDR3. J gave up 3 bases and V 1 base, and 1 base lay outside the gene matches. From germline, CDR1 is SGHRS and CDR2 YFSETQ.

This clone was observed a single time. This chain links TRBV6-5 with TRBJ1-6; 8 bases line up with TRBD1. Unmatched junction bases numbered 13, after V lost 4 bases and J lost 17 bases. Germline V gives CDR1 MNHEY, CDR2 SVGAGI. CDR3 length: 14 amino acids. The CDR3 bases are TGTGCCAGCAGTTTGGGGACAGGCCAAAGGGCGGTCCACTTT. Translated, it gives CASSLGTGQRAVHF.

The CDR3 spells CASSQDRTGGEQYF. CDR3 nucleotide sequence: TGTGCCAGCAGCCAAGATCGGACCGGGGGCGAGCAGTACTTC. This rearrangement joins TRBV3-1 (or the pseudogene TRBV3-2) to TRBJ2-7; possibly TRBD2 for D (6 bases). The V end lost 0 bases, the J end lost 6 bases, and 12 bases lay between the germline ends. The CDR3 runs to 14 residues. Germline CDR1 is LGHDT and CDR2 is YNNKEL (reference sequence).

This chain links TRBV4-1 with TRBJ1-4; D is ambiguous. Germline assignment: CDR1 MGHRA and CDR2 YSYEKL. The V end was cut by 4 bases, the J end by 7 bases, with 16 bases between. CDR3 length: 15 residues. CDR3 in amino acids: CASSPSGPEGEKLFF. For the CDR3, the DNA is TGCGCCAGCAGCCCTTCGGGCCCGGAGGGTGAAAAACTGTTTTTT.

The J gene is TRBJ1-2, the V gene TRBV23-1; TRBD1 aligns across 8 bases. TRBV23-1 falls under the ORF class, with uncertain function. J gave up 4 bases and V 8 bases, and 6 bases lay outside the gene matches. The CDR3 runs 13 residues. CDR3 coding DNA: TGCGCCAGCTACTCGACAGGGGCCTATGGCTACACCTTC. Protein sequence: CASYSTGAYGYTF.

This clone was seen just once. V gene TRBV18 combines with J gene TRBJ2-7, with TRBD1 identical over 9 bases. The CDR3 consists of 16 residues. Germline CDR1 reads KGHSH; CDR2 reads LQKENI. With V trimmed by 2 bases and J by 0 bases, 5 bases remained unmatched. The CDR3 region has the DNA TGTGCCAGCTCACCAGGGACAGGGCGAATCTCCTACGAGCAGTACTTC. Its protein product is CASSPGTGRISYEQYF. The variable domain in full, completed from reference TRBV18 and TRBJ2-7, reads NAGVMQNPRHLVRRRGQEARLRCSPMKGHSHVYWYRQLPEEGLKFMVYLQKENIIDESGMPKERFSAEFPKEGPSILRIQQVVRGDSAAYFCASSPGTGRISYEQYFGPGTRLTVT.

The CDR3 is CASSFSGRSVDEQFF. CDR3 DNA sequence: TGCGCCAGCAGCTTCAGCGGGAGGTCCGTAGATGAGCAGTTCTTC. The chain joins TRBV5-1 to TRBJ2-1, with TRBD2 matching 9 bases. This CDR3 contains 15 residues. Trimming removed 2 bases from V and 8 bases from J; junction bases left unmatched: 8. Germline V gene data show CDR1 as SGHRS and CDR2 as YFSETQ.